Listed here is a single T cell receptor beta chain. This entry is derived from a study of blood T cell repertoires in COVID-19. Study-level information: The study drew acute and convalescent COVID-19 samples from the United States, Italy and Spain. Sources were T cells, B-cell-depleted T cells, or PBMCs; the material itself was cDNA or gDNA.

CDR3 length: 16 residues. The trim removed 1 base at V and 1 base at J, leaving 7 bases unmatched. In the authors' methods: Researchers report that nucleated cell counts were estimated from reference gene primer amplification. TCRdb keeps only in-frame clones here, not all; method: immunoSEQ multiplex PCR. D and trimming come from the DNA, and the V and J calls and clone size come from that table. The table lists under 350,000 clones, approximately 90% of them singletons. Specimen: peripheral blood. The J gene is TRBJ1-2, the V gene TRBV5-3; TRBD1 matches at 7 bases. TRBV5-3 is known as an ORF, though its function is uncertain. This TCR came from a man in his forties with acute or convalescent COVID-19. CDR3 bases: TGTGCCAGAAGCTTGAGTTCCAGGGGGGATAACTATGGCTACACCTTC. Translated: CARSLSSRGDNYGYTF.